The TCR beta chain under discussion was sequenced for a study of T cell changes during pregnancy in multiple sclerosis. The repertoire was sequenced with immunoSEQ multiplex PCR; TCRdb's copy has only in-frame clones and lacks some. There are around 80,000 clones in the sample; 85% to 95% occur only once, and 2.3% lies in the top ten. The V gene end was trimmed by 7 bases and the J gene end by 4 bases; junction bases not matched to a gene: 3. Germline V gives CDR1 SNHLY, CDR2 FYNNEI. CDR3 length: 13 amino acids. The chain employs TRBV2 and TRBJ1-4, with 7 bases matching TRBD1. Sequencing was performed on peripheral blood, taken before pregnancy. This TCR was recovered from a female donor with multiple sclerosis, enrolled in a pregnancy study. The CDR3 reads CASTGTDNEKLFF. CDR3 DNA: TGTGCCAGCACTGGGACAGATAATGAAAAACTGTTTTTT.